Listed below are T cell receptor beta chains from one sample, sequenced in a study of T cell repertoires in cytomegalovirus infection. TCRdb reanalysed the reads using MiXCR and keeps one entry per CDR3 protein. The sample consists of about 700,000 distinct CDR3 sequences, 33% of them appearing once. Antigen specificity for these receptors is unknown. The specimen was cultured PBMCs, collected from culture after CMV antigen stimulation. These receptors were taken from a human donor in good health (CMV status not recorded). Some clones in this sample may be carry-over from other donors' samples. Both conserved end residues are trimmed from each CDR3.

ASSYAAVSYNEQF	TRBV6-5	TRBJ2-1
ASSKGQGTPLH	TRBV7-2	TRBJ1-6
ASTAGNYGYT	TRBV2	TRBJ1-2
ASSQGPQGRLGETQY	TRBV4-1	TRBJ2-5
ASSLTWRSTEAF	TRBV12-3/TRBV12-4	TRBJ1-1
ATSRATRDTQY	TRBV15	TRBJ2-3
ATGTATTGTQY	TRBV24-1	TRBJ2-5
ASSALPGSWETQY	TRBV5-5	TRBJ2-5
ASSSAGTTQY	TRBV7-9	TRBJ2-3
ATSRDPLREGLTGEQY	TRBV15	TRBJ2-7
ASSFSKGHSYNEQF	TRBV7-2	TRBJ2-1
ASSPKRGRNPDTQY	TRBV7-2	TRBJ2-3
ASRAAETYNEQF	TRBV6-5	TRBJ2-1
ASGSGVEDTQY	TRBV12-5	TRBJ2-3
ASRDNSGADTQY	TRBV7-2	TRBJ2-3
ASRGSYEQY	TRBV12-3/TRBV12-4	TRBJ2-7
ASSQGLTQETQY	TRBV4-2	TRBJ2-5
ASSFGGQTYNEQF	TRBV5-8	TRBJ2-1
ASSEDRGQPQH	TRBV6-4	TRBJ1-5
ASSEDRASAEAF	TRBV2	TRBJ1-1
ASSLEGSTDTQY	TRBV5-1	TRBJ2-3
ASSSASGGTYEQY	TRBV7-2	TRBJ2-7
ASSPWGARVDTQY	TRBV7-2	TRBJ2-3
ASSSTAGGPNIQY	TRBV7-2	TRBJ2-4
AISSTGGPGETQY	TRBV10-3	TRBJ2-5
SARSGGWDSPLH	TRBV20-1	TRBJ1-6
ASSQDQGASITEGYT	TRBV14	TRBJ1-2
ASSQNGEPTKTQY	TRBV14	TRBJ2-5
ASSPQGLSTEAF	TRBV28	TRBJ1-1
ASSPTRGYGETQY	TRBV7-2	TRBJ2-5
ASSPDRGGDGYT	TRBV6-1	TRBJ1-2
ASSVEGPNQPQH	TRBV2	TRBJ1-5
ASSFGEGMNTEAF	TRBV5-6	TRBJ1-1
ASSDDTHNEQF	TRBV19	TRBJ2-1
ASSLGLVSYEQY	TRBV7-9	TRBJ2-7
ASTRGGQETQY	TRBV7-9	TRBJ2-5
ASSLAWQGGNTIY	TRBV7-2	TRBJ1-3
ASSQDPTNTEAF	TRBV4-2	TRBJ1-1
ASSFWDLSSYNEQF	TRBV11-2	TRBJ2-1
ASRRSGTAGNTIY	TRBV6-2/TRBV6-3	TRBJ1-3
ASSLRAEDSPLH	TRBV7-9	TRBJ1-6
ASRLGTSGYNEQF	TRBV27	TRBJ2-1
ASSSGTSGGPYEQY	TRBV7-6	TRBJ2-7
ASSPRGEGTQY	TRBV7-2	TRBJ2-5
AISETGQGASYNSPLH	TRBV10-3	TRBJ1-6
ASSPWTSGTPFQETQY	TRBV7-2	TRBJ2-5
ASSLWGGMADTQY	TRBV7-2	TRBJ2-3
ASSSLRRTELHPFEQY	TRBV11-2	TRBJ2-7
ASSYARNYGYT	TRBV27	TRBJ1-2
ASNPGVLPSSYNEQF	TRBV7-2	TRBJ2-1
ATSPDGRRGEQY	TRBV15	TRBJ2-7
ASSKGANDYGYT	TRBV12-3/TRBV12-4	TRBJ1-2
ASSLRGLAGGGQF	TRBV7-2	TRBJ2-1